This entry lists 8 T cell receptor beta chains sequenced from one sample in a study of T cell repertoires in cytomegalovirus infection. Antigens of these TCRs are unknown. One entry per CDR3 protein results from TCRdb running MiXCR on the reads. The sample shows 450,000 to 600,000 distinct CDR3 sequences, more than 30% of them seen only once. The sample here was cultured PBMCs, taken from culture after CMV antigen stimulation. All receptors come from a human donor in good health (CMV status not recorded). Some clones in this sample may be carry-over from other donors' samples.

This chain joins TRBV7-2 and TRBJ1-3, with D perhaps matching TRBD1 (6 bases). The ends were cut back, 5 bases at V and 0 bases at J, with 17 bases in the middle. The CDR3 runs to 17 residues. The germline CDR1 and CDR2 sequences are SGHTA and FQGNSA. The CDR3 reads CASSLDRFKRSGNTIYF. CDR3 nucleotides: TGTGCCAGCAGCCTTGACAGGTTCAAACGCTCTGGAAACACCATATATTTT.

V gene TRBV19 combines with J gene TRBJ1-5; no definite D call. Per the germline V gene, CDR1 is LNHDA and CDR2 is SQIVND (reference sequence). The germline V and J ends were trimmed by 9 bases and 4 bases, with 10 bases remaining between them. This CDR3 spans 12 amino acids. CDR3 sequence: CASLPRNQPQHF. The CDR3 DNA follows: TGTGCCAGCCTACCGAGGAATCAGCCCCAGCATTTT.

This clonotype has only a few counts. The CDR3, as DNA: TGTGCCAGTAGTACCTACGGGACCGGTGAAAAACTGTTTTTT. It is translated as CASSTYGTGEKLFF. V gene TRBV19 combines with J gene TRBJ1-4, with D tentatively TRBD1 (5 bases). CDR1 and CDR2 from the germline V gene are LNHDA and SQIVND (reference sequence). This CDR3 is built from 14 residues. Trimming shortened V by 4 bases and J by 7 bases, and 13 bases separated the two germline ends.

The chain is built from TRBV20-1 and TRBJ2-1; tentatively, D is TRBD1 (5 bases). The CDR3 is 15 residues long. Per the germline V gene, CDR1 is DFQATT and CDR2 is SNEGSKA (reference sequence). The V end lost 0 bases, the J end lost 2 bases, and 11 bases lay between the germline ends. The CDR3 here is CSARDRAQAYNEQFF. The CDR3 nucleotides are TGCAGTGCTAGAGATAGGGCACAGGCCTACAATGAGCAGTTCTTC.

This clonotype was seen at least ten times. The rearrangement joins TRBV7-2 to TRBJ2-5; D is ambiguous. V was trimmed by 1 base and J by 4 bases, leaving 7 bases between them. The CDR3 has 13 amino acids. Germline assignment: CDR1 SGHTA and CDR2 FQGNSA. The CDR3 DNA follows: TGTGCCAGCAGCTTAGTTTCCAGAGAGACCCAGTACTTC. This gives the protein CASSLVSRETQYF.

The CDR3 protein is CASSLYKAGDDEQFF. CDR3 coding DNA: TGTGCCAGCAGTTTATATAAAGCGGGAGACGATGAGCAGTTCTTC. This chain joins TRBV28 and TRBJ2-1; 8 bases align to TRBD2. The germline V gene encodes CDR1 MDHEN and CDR2 SYDVKM. This CDR3 contains 15 residues. J was trimmed by 8 bases and V by 1 base; bases with no gene match: 7.

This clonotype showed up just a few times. The CDR3 here is CASSRGDRPPGANVLTF. DNA of the CDR3: TGTGCCAGCAGCCGGGGAGACAGGCCCCCTGGGGCCAACGTCCTGACTTTC. V gene TRBV4-2 combines with J gene TRBJ2-6; D is possibly TRBD1 (6 bases). This CDR3 spans 17 amino acids. Germline V gene data show CDR1 as LGHNA and CDR2 as YNFKEQ. Trimming left V 4 bases short and J 2 bases short, with 15 bases between.

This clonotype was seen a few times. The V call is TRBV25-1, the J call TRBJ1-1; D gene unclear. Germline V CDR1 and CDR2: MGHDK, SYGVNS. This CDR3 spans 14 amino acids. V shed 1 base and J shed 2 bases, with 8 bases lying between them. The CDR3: CASSESAPNTEAFF. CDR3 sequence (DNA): TGTGCCAGCAGTGAATCGGCTCCTAACACTGAAGCTTTCTTT.